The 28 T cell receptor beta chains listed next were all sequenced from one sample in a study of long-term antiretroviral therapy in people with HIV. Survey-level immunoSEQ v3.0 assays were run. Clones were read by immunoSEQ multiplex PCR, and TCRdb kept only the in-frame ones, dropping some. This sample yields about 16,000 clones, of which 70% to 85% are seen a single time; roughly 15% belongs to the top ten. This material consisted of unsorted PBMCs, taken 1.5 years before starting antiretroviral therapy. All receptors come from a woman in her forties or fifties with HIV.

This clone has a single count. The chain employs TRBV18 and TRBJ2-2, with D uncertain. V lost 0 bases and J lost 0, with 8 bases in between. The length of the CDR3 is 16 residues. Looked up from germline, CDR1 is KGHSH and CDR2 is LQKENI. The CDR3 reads CASSPPSQTNTGELFF. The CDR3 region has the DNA TGTGCCAGCTCACCACCGAGTCAAACGAACACCGGGGAGCTGTTTTTT.

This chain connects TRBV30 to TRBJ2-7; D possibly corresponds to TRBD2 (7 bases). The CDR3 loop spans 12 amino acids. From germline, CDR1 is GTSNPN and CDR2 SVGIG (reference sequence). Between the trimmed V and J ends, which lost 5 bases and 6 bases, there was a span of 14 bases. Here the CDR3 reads CAWGRGTFEQYF. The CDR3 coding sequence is TGTGCCTGGGGGAGGGGGACTTTCGAGCAGTACTTC. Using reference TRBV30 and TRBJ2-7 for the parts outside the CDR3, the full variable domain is SQTIHQWPATLVQPVGSPLSLECTVEGTSNPNLYWYRQAAGRGLQLLFYSVGIGQISSEVPQNLSASRPQDRQFILSSKKLLLSDSGFYLCAWGRGTFEQYFGPGTRLTVT.

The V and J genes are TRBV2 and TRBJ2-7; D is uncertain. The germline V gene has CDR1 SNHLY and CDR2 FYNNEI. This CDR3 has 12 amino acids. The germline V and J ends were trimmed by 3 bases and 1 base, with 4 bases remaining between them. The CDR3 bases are TGTGCCAGCAGTGACCTATCCTACGAGCAGTACTTC. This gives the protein CASSDLSYEQYF. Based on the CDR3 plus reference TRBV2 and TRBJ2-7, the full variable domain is EPEVTQTPSHQVTQMGQEVILRCVPISNHLYFYWYRQILGQKVEFLVSFYNNEISEKSEIFDDQFSVERPDGSNFTLKIRSTKLEDSAMYFCASSDLSYEQYFGPGTRLTVT.

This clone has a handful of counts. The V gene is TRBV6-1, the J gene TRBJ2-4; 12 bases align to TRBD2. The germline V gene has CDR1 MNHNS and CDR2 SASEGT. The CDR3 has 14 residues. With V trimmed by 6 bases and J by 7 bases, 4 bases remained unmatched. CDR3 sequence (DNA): TGTGCCAGCAGCGCACTAGCGGGGGGCAACATTCAGTACTTC. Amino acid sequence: CASSALAGGNIQYF.

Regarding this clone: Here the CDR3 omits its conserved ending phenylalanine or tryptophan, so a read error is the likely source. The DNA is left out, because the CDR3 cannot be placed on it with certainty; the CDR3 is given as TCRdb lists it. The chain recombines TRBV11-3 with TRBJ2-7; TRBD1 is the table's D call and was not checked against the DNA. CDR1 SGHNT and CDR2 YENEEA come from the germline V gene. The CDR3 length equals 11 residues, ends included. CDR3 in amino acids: CASSRLWTGAN.

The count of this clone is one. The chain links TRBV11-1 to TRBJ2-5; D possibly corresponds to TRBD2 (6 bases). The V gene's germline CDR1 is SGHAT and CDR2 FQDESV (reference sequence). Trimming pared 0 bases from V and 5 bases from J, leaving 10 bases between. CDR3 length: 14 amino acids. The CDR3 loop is CASSLAPTRETQYF. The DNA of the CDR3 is TGTGCCAGCAGCTTAGCGCCGACTAGGGAGACCCAGTACTTC.

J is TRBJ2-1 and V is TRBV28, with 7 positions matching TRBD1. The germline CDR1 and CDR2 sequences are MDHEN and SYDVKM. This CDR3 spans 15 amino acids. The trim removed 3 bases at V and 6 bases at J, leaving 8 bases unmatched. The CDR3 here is CASSFLGQAINEQFF. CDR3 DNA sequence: TGTGCCAGCAGTTTTCTCGGACAGGCTATCAATGAGCAGTTCTTC.

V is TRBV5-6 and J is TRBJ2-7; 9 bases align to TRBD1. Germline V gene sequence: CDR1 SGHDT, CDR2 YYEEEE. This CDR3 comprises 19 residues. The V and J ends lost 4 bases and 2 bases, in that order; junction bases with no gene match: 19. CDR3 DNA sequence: TGTGCCAGCAGCAATAATAGCCGGGACAGGGCCTCCCTAACCTACGAGCAGTACTTC. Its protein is CASSNNSRDRASLTYEQYF.

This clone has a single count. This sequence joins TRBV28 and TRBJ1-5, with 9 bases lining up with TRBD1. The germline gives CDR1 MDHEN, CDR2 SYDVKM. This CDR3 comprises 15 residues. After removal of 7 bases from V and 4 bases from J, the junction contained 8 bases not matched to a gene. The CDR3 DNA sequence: TGTGCCAGCACTCCTTCGGGACAGGGTAATCAGCCCCAGCATTTT. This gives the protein CASTPSGQGNQPQHF.

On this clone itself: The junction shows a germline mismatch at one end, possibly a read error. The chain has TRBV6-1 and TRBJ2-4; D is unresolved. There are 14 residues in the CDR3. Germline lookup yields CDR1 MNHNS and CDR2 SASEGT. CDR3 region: CASSEVIVANIQYF. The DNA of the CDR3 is TGCGCCAGCAGTGAAGTGATAGTAGCAAACATTCAGTACTTC.

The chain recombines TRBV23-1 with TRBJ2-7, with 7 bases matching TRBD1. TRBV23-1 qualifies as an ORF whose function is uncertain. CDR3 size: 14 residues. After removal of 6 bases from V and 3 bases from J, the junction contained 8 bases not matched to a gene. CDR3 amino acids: CASSQGWTGYEQYF. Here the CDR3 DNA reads TGCGCCAGCAGCCAAGGGTGGACAGGCTACGAGCAGTACTTC.

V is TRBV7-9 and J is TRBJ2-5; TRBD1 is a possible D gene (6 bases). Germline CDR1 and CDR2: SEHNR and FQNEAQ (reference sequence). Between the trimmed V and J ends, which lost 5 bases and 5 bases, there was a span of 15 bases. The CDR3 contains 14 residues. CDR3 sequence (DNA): TGTGCCAGCAGCCTCCCATTTGGGGGCGAGACCCAGTACTTC. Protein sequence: CASSLPFGGETQYF.

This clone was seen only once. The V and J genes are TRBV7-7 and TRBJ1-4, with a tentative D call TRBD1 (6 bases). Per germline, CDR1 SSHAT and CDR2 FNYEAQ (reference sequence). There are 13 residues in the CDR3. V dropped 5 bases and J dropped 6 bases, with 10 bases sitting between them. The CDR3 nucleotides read TGTGCCAGCAGCCCAAACAGGGATGAAAAACTGTTTTTT. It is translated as CASSPNRDEKLFF.

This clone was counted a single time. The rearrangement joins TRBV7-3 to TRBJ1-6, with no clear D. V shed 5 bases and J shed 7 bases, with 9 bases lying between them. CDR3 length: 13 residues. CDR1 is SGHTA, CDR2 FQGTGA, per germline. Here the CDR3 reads CASSPGPNSPLHF. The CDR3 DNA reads TGTGCCAGCAGCCCCGGACCAAATTCACCCCTCCACTTT.

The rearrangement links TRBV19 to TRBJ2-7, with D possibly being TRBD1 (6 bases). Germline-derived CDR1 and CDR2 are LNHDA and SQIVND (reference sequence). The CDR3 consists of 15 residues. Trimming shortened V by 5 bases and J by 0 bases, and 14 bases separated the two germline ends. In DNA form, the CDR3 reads TGTGCCAGTAGTGTCCGGACAGCCCGCTCCTACGAGCAGTACGTC. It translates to CASSVRTARSYEQYV.

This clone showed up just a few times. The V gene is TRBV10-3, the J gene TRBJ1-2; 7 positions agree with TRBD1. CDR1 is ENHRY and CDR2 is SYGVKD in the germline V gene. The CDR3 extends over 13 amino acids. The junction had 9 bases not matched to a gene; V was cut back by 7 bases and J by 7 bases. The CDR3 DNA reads TGTGCCATCATCGGGGACAGAAGTGGTGGCTACACCTTC. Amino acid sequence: CAIIGDRSGGYTF.

The CDR3 region is CASGTPSFGELFF. In DNA, the CDR3 is TGTGCTAGTGGTACACCGTCGTTCGGGGAGCTGTTTTTT. This chain joins TRBV12-5 and TRBJ2-2; D unresolved. The CDR3 consists of 13 residues. V lost 5 bases and J 7 bases, leaving 11 bases between the germline ends. Looked up from germline, CDR1 is LGHNT and CDR2 is FRNRAP.

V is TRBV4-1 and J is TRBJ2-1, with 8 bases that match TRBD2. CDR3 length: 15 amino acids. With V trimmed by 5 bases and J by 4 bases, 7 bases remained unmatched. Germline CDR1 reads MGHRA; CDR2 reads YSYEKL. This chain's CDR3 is CASSMGGGYYNEQFF. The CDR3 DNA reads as TGCGCCAGCAGCATGGGCGGGGGGTATTACAATGAGCAGTTCTTC.

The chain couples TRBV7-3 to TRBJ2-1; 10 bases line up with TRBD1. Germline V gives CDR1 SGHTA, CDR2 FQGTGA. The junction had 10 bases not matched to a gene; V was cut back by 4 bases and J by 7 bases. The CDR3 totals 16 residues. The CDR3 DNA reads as TGTGCCAGCAGCTCCGACCGGGACAGGGGAGGAAATGAGCAGTTCTTC. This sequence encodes CASSSDRDRGGNEQFF.

The CDR3 here is CASSGTQGGNQPQHF. The CDR3, as DNA: TGTGCCAGCAGTGGAACGCAGGGGGGCAATCAGCCCCAGCATTTT. This chain uses TRBV6-1 with TRBJ1-5, with 7 bases that match TRBD1. The CDR3 is made up of 15 amino acids. V shed 4 bases and J 2 bases; nucleotides not matched to a gene: 5. Germline CDR1 and CDR2: MNHNS and SASEGT.

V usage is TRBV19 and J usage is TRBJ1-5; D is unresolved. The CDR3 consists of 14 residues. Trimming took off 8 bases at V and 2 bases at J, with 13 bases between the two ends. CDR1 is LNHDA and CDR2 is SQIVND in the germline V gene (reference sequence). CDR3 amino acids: CASRRDWGNQPQHF. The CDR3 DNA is TGTGCCAGTCGGAGAGATTGGGGCAATCAGCCCCAGCATTTT.

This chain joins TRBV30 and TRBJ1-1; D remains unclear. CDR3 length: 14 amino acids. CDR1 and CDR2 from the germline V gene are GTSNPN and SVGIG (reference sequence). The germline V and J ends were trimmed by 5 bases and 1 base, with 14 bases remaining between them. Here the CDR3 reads CAWCWGERNTEAFF. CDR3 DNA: TGTGCCTGGTGTTGGGGAGAGCGGAACACTGAAGCTTTCTTT.

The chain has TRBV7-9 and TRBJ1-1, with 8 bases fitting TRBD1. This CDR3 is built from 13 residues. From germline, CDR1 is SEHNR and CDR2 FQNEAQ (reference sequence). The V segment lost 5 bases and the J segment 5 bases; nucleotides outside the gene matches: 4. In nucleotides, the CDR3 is TGTGCCAGCAGCCCAAGACAGGGGACTGAAGCTTTCTTT. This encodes CASSPRQGTEAFF.

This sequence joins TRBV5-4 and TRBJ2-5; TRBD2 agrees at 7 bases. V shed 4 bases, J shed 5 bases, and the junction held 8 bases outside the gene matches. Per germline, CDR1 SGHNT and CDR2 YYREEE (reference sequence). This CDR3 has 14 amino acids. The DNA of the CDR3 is TGTGCCAGCAGCGATCGTCTGGGGGGGGAGACCCAGTACTTC. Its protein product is CASSDRLGGETQYF.

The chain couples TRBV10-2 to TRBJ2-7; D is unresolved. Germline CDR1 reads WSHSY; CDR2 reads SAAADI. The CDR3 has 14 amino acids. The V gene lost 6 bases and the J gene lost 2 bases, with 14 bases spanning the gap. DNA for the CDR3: TGCGCCAGCAGCGAAATAGACCCCACCTACGAGCAGTACTTC. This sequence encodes CASSEIDPTYEQYF.

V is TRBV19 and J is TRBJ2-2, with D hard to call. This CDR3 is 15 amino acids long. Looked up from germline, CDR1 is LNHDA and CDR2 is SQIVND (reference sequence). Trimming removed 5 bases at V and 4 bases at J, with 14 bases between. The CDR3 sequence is CASSLRSAITGELFF. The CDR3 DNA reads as TGTGCCAGTAGTCTACGGTCCGCCATCACCGGGGAGCTGTTTTTT.

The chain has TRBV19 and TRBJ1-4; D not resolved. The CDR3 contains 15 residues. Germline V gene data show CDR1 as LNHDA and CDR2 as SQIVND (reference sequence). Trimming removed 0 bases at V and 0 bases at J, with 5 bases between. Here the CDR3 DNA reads TGTGCCAGTAGTATAGAGTCAGCAACTAATGAAAAACTGTTTTTT. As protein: CASSIESATNEKLFF. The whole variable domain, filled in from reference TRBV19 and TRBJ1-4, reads DGGITQSPKYLFRKEGQNVTLSCEQNLNHDAMYWYRQDPGQGLRLIYYSQIVNDFQKGDIAEGYSVSREKKESFPLTVTSAQKNPTAFYLCASSIESATNEKLFFGSGTQLSVL.

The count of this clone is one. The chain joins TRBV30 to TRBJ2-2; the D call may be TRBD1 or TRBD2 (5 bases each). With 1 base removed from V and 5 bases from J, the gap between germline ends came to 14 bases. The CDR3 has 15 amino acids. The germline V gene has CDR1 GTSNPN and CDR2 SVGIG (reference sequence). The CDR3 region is CAWSGGLGVTGELFF. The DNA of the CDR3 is TGTGCCTGGAGTGGGGGTTTGGGGGTTACCGGGGAGCTGTTTTTT.